One sample yielded the 16 T cell receptor beta chains listed below, sequenced in a study of blood T cell repertoires in COVID-19. Sequencing used immunoSEQ multiplex PCR; TCRdb keeps in-frame clones, though not all of them. The sample lists roughly 380,000 clones, over 75% occurring once. Sequencing used peripheral blood. The receptors originated from a woman in her thirties or forties with COVID-19, enrolled during active disease.

This chain links TRBV6-2 or TRBV6-3 with TRBJ2-3, with 11 nucleotides matching TRBD1. The CDR3 is 16 residues long. CDR1 is MNHEY, CDR2 SVGEGT, per germline. V shed 5 bases, J shed 4 bases, and the junction held 8 bases outside the gene matches. CDR3 loop: CASSLTPGQGADTQYF. The CDR3 coding sequence is TGTGCCAGCAGTCTCACTCCGGGACAGGGGGCAGATACGCAGTATTTT.

The chain combines TRBV9 with TRBJ1-2, with 7 bases fitting TRBD1. With V trimmed by 0 bases and J by 4 bases, 6 bases remained unmatched. The CDR3 sequence is 15 residues long. Germline CDR1 reads SGDLS; CDR2 reads YYNGEE. CDR3 amino acids: CASSVEGRGFYGYTF. As DNA, the CDR3 is TGTGCCAGCAGCGTAGAGGGCAGGGGGTTCTATGGCTACACCTTC.

The genes are TRBV29-1 and TRBJ1-2; D is possibly TRBD1 (6 bases). CDR1 SQVTM and CDR2 ANQGSEA come from the germline V gene. CDR3 length: 16 amino acids. The V and J ends lost 7 bases and 8 bases respectively, with 29 bases between them. The CDR3: CSARGVDRTVVGGYTF. CDR3 DNA: TGCAGCGCCCGAGGGGTGGACAGAACGGTGGTGGGCGGCTACACCTTC.

The CDR3 sequence is CASSLPGQGGNEKLFF. Here the CDR3 DNA reads TGTGCCAGCAGTTTACCCGGACAGGGGGGTAATGAAAAACTGTTTTTT. This chain connects TRBV28 to TRBJ1-4; 10 bases map to TRBD1. Germline V gene lookup returns CDR1 MDHEN and CDR2 SYDVKM. The trim removed 2 bases at V and 4 bases at J, leaving 4 bases unmatched. The CDR3 has 16 amino acids. The full variable domain, completed using reference TRBV28 and TRBJ1-4, is DVKVTQSSRYLVKRTGEKVFLECVQDMDHENMFWYRQDPGLGLRLIYFSYDVKMKEKGDIPEGYSVSREKKERFSLILESASTNQTSMYLCASSLPGQGGNEKLFFGSGTQLSVL.

The table lists this clone with a count of one. The chain is built from TRBV18 and TRBJ1-2; D might be TRBD1 (6 bases). CDR3 length equals 16 residues. V lost 2 bases, J lost 3 bases, and 16 bases lay in between. Germline CDR1 is KGHSH and CDR2 is LQKENI. The CDR3 loop reads CASSPGSLAGDYGYTF. The CDR3 nucleotides read TGTGCCAGCTCACCAGGAAGTTTGGCAGGGGACTATGGCTACACCTTC.

As for this clone: Other nucleotide sequences from this sample produce the same CDR3. The chain uses TRBV7-2 and TRBJ2-7, with D tentatively TRBD1 (5 bases). Germline lookup yields CDR1 SGHTA and CDR2 FQGNSA. CDR3 length: 14 amino acids. V lost 3 bases and J lost 4, with 13 bases in between. CDR3 protein: CASSFQGGRYEQYF. The CDR3 DNA is TGTGCCAGCAGCTTCCAGGGTGGGCGTTACGAGCAGTACTTC.

In regard to this clone: Within the sample, other DNA sequences also encode this same CDR3. The CDR3 reads CASSPLAGSTDTQYF. CDR3 nucleotide sequence: TGTGCCAGCAGCCCACTAGCGGGAAGCACAGATACGCAGTATTTT. The gene calls are TRBV7-3 and TRBJ2-3; TRBD2 matches 10 bases. With 5 bases clipped from V and 0 bases from J, the junction kept 2 bases outside the gene matches. This CDR3 has 15 amino acids. CDR1 and CDR2 from the germline V gene are SGHTA and FQGTGA.

This clone was seen just once. The genes are TRBV19 and TRBJ2-1, with TRBD2 matching 13 bases. Germline V gene sequence: CDR1 LNHDA, CDR2 SQIVND (reference sequence). The junction had 12 bases not matched to a gene; V was cut back by 6 bases and J by 7 bases. The CDR3 spans 17 residues. CDR3 in DNA: TGTGCCAGTAGAGGCACTAGCGGGAGGGCCCCTGGAAATGAGCAGTTCTTC. Translation: CASRGTSGRAPGNEQFF.

The V and J genes are TRBV5-4 and TRBJ2-1, with a weak D call TRBD2 (5 bases). This CDR3 has 15 amino acids. Trimming pared 4 bases from V and 4 bases from J, leaving 15 bases between. Germline CDR1 is SGHNT and CDR2 is YYREEE (reference sequence). The CDR3 sequence is CASSAVGNTYNEQFF. The DNA of the CDR3 is TGTGCCAGCAGCGCAGTCGGGAACACATACAATGAGCAGTTCTTC.

This clone was counted a single time. The rearrangement links TRBV27 to TRBJ1-1; TRBD1 matches at 7 bases. Germline trimming cut 1 base from V and 1 base from J; bases unmatched to any gene: 3. The CDR3 has 15 amino acids. The V gene's germline CDR1 is MNHEY and CDR2 SMNVEV (reference sequence). The CDR3 DNA reads as TGTGCCAGCAGTTTATGGGGACAGAAGAACACTGAAGCTTTCTTT. The encoded protein is CASSLWGQKNTEAFF.

The V and J genes are TRBV18 and TRBJ1-6; no clear D. The CDR3 runs 18 residues. Looked up from germline, CDR1 is KGHSH and CDR2 is LQKENI. Trimming stripped 3 bases from V and 9 bases from J, with 24 bases between. CDR3 amino acids: CASSPRWEAAGFSSPLHF. Written as DNA, the CDR3 is TGTGCCAGCTCACCGCGGTGGGAGGCAGCCGGCTTCTCTTCACCCCTCCACTTT. Combining the CDR3 with reference TRBV18 and TRBJ1-6 gives the whole variable domain NAGVMQNPRHLVRRRGQEARLRCSPMKGHSHVYWYRQLPEEGLKFMVYLQKENIIDESGMPKERFSAEFPKEGPSILRIQQVVRGDSAAYFCASSPRWEAAGFSSPLHFGNGTRLTVT.

J is TRBJ1-1 and V is TRBV14; 9 nucleotides line up with TRBD1. This CDR3 region has 15 residues. In germline, CDR1 is SGHDN, CDR2 FVKESK. V lost 5 bases and J lost 1; bases outside the gene matches: 5. CDR3 nucleotides: TGTGCCAGCAGCGCCTGGGACAGGGCGAACACTGAAGCTTTCTTT. Amino acid sequence: CASSAWDRANTEAFF.

This chain joins TRBV24-1 and TRBJ1-2, with D perhaps TRBD1 (6 bases). V gave up 4 bases and J gave up 7 bases, with 15 bases separating them. The germline V gene encodes CDR1 KGHDR and CDR2 SFDVKD. The CDR3 contains 14 residues. CDR3 in DNA: TGTGCCACCAGTGAAGGGCGGGGGCCAGGTGGCTACACCTTC. This sequence encodes CATSEGRGPGGYTF.

The chain joins TRBV18 to TRBJ2-2; 7 bases map to TRBD1. The ends lost 5 bases at V and 0 bases at J; junction bases unmatched: 6. This CDR3 has 16 amino acids. Germline CDR1 KGHSH, CDR2 LQKENI. The CDR3 region has the DNA TGTGCCAGCTCAACCGTGGACAGGTCGAACACCGGGGAGCTGTTTTTT. This translates into CASSTVDRSNTGELFF.

This chain joins TRBV6-2 or TRBV6-3 and TRBJ2-2; possible D gene TRBD2, 6 bases. The V and J ends lost 5 bases and 6 bases respectively, with 7 bases between them. CDR1 is MNHEY and CDR2 is SVGEGT in the germline V gene. The CDR3 extends over 12 amino acids. CDR3 nucleotides: TGTGCCAGCAGTAGACTAGCCGGGGAGCTGTTTTTT. This gives the protein CASSRLAGELFF.

The chain has TRBV18 and TRBJ2-5; no clear D. Trimming cost V 3 bases and J 5 bases, with 7 bases left between them. CDR1 is KGHSH and CDR2 is LQKENI in the germline V gene. The CDR3 spans 12 residues. The CDR3 DNA follows: TGTGCCAGCTCACCGGTCCGGGAGACCCAGTACTTC. Its protein is CASSPVRETQYF.